What follows are 27 T cell receptor beta chains derived from one specimen sequenced in a study of blood T cells in healthy people across ages. Through a sample-barcoded 5' primer and a J-beta primer mix, a second PCR was run for roughly 6 to 12 cycles. Via MiXCR, TCRdb re-called the 5' RACE reads, giving one row per CDR3 protein. This table has roughly 560,000 distinct CDR3 sequences, around 24% appearing once. This sample was also put to use in a study of T cells of mothers and their children.

Material for sequencing was blood. These TCRs come from a boy aged 5-17 years in good health.

The CDR3 here is CASSPQGRYNEQFF. CDR3 in DNA: TGTGCCAGCAGCCCCCAGGGTCGTTACAATGAGCAGTTCTTC. V and J are TRBV7-2 and TRBJ2-1; D is perhaps TRBD1 (5 bases). Germline loops: CDR1 SGHTA, CDR2 FQGNSA. Trimming left V 5 bases short and J 4 bases short, with 12 bases between. The CDR3 is 14 residues long.

Here the CDR3 DNA reads TGTGCCAGCAGCTTAGCCGCCCAAAGGGACTATGGCTACACCTTC. Translation: CASSLAAQRDYGYTF. The J gene is TRBJ1-2, the V gene TRBV7-9; D is unclear. The CDR3 length is 15 residues. Per germline, CDR1 SEHNR and CDR2 FQNEAQ (reference sequence). V was cut by 0 bases and J by 3 bases, with 11 bases left in between.

The chain links TRBV7-8 to TRBJ2-3; maybe TRBD1 (6 bases). This CDR3 is 15 amino acids long. Per germline, CDR1 SGHVS and CDR2 FQNEAQ. Between the trimmed V and J ends, which lost 2 bases and 4 bases, there was a span of 13 bases. For the CDR3, the DNA is TGTGCCAGCAGCTTATTTGAGGGGGACGCAGATACGCAGTATTTT. Translating it yields CASSLFEGDADTQYF.

This clonotype was counted only a few times. The CDR3, as DNA: TGTGCCAGCAGTCTGGGGACAGGACGGAATGAAAAACTGTTTTTT. Amino acids: CASSLGTGRNEKLFF. The chain employs TRBV12-3 or TRBV12-4 and TRBJ1-4; 8 bases are a match to TRBD1. The CDR3 runs 15 residues. Trimming took 5 bases from V and 5 from J; bases not matched to a gene: 7.

This clonotype occurred a few times. The genes are TRBV18 and TRBJ1-3; D remains ambiguous. CDR3 length: 16 residues. The ends were cut back, 2 bases at V and 0 bases at J, with 11 bases in the middle. The V gene's germline CDR1 is KGHSH and CDR2 LQKENI. CDR3 sequence reads: CASSPTSPNSGNTIYF. The CDR3 region has the DNA TGTGCCAGCTCACCAACGTCGCCGAACTCTGGAAACACCATATATTTT.

The V gene is TRBV4-3, the J gene TRBJ2-3; D is ambiguous. There are 14 residues in the CDR3. Germline CDR1 is LGHNA and CDR2 is YSLEER. Deletions cut 1 base from V and 2 bases from J, with 7 bases between. The chain's CDR3 is CASSQGRYTDTQYF. DNA of the CDR3: TGCGCCAGCAGCCAAGGGAGATACACAGATACGCAGTATTTT.

This CDR3 reads CASSQEKDSYNEQFF. The CDR3 DNA follows: TGTGCCAGCAGCCAAGAAAAGGACTCCTACAATGAGCAGTTCTTC. The chain uses TRBV4-2 and TRBJ2-1; D is ambiguous. Germline V gene sequence: CDR1 LGHNA, CDR2 YNFKEQ. Trimming removed 0 bases at V and 0 bases at J, with 6 bases between. There are 15 residues in the CDR3.

The chain uses TRBV20-1 and TRBJ2-5; 8 positions agree with TRBD2. Trimming cost V 5 bases and J 6 bases; bases outside gene matches: 14. Germline V gene lookup returns CDR1 DFQATT and CDR2 SNEGSKA (reference sequence). The CDR3 loop spans 15 amino acids. CDR3 in amino acids: CSADSTSGAGKTQYF. CDR3 DNA sequence: TGCAGTGCTGATTCAACTAGCGGAGCGGGAAAGACCCAGTACTTC.

This clonotype was seen a few times. V and J are TRBV12-3 or TRBV12-4 and TRBJ1-2; D remains ambiguous. The CDR3 runs to 13 residues. The V and J ends lost 5 bases and 7 bases respectively, with 14 bases between them. CDR3 bases: TGTGCCAGCAGTCCGAATAAAGGCCCTGGCTACACCTTC. This sequence encodes CASSPNKGPGYTF.

This clonotype turned up a few times. The chain is built from TRBV20-1 and TRBJ2-1, with TRBD2 matching 12 bases. The J segment lost 4 bases and the V segment lost 3 bases, leaving 7 bases of the junction unmatched. CDR3 length equals 16 residues. Germline-derived CDR1 and CDR2 are DFQATT and SNEGSKA (reference sequence). The CDR3 sequence: CSASLPSGGAYNEQFF. The CDR3 DNA is TGCAGTGCTAGTTTGCCTAGCGGGGGGGCTTACAATGAGCAGTTCTTC.

This clonotype was seen a handful of times. The rearrangement uses TRBV9 and TRBJ2-4; D gene uncertain. The CDR3 length is 11 residues. The V end was cut by 5 bases, the J end by 15 bases, with 15 bases between. CDR1 is SGDLS, CDR2 YYNGEE, per germline. The CDR3: CASSPIIVPYF. The CDR3 nucleotides are TGTGCCAGCAGTCCAATCATTGTTCCGTACTTC.

This clonotype has more than one count but fewer than ten. The chain couples TRBV7-9 to TRBJ2-5, with TRBD2 matching 9 bases. The CDR3 loop spans 13 amino acids. CDR1 is SEHNR and CDR2 is FQNEAQ in the germline V gene (reference sequence). The CDR3 region is CTTQRGDKETQYF. The CDR3 nucleotides read TGTACGACCCAGCGGGGGGACAAAGAGACCCAGTACTTC.

Only a few counts were recorded for this clonotype. The chain recombines TRBV11-1 with TRBJ1-1; a possible D gene is TRBD1 (6 bases). CDR1 is SGHAT and CDR2 is FQDESV in the germline V gene (reference sequence). V was clipped by 2 bases and J by 1 base, with 32 bases between them. The CDR3 contains 22 residues. The CDR3 loop reads CASSLSIQGVSGYLWGNTEAFF. The CDR3, as DNA: TGTGCCAGCAGCTTATCCATACAGGGAGTAAGTGGGTACCTTTGGGGGAACACTGAAGCTTTCTTT.

The chain uses TRBV5-1 and TRBJ2-3; TRBD2 agrees at 11 bases. Germline V lookup: CDR1 SGHRS, CDR2 YFSETQ. The V gene end was trimmed by 0 bases and the J gene end by 0 bases; junction bases not matched to a gene: 6. CDR3 length: 18 residues. The CDR3 nucleotides read TGCGCCAGCAGCTTGGGCTGGACTAGCGGGCCCAGCACAGATACGCAGTATTTT. This gives the protein CASSLGWTSGPSTDTQYF.

This clonotype was picked up many times. J is TRBJ1-2 and V is TRBV27, with a tentative D call TRBD1 (5 bases). CDR3 length: 15 amino acids. V lost 6 bases to trimming and J lost 5 bases, with 19 bases between them. Germline CDR1 reads MNHEY; CDR2 reads SMNVEV (reference sequence). The CDR3 sequence: CASSPRGGGIYGYTF. DNA for the CDR3: TGTGCCAGCAGCCCCCGGGGGGGTGGGATATATGGCTACACCTTC.

The gene calls are TRBV29-1 and TRBJ2-4; D might be TRBD1 or TRBD2, each matching 6 bases. This CDR3 contains 17 residues. The germline CDR1 and CDR2 sequences are SQVTM and ANQGSEA. The V gene lost 1 base and the J gene lost 0 bases, with 16 bases spanning the gap. CDR3 protein: CSVEGRGAGVAKNIQYF. CDR3 nucleotide sequence: TGCAGCGTTGAAGGGAGGGGGGCAGGGGTAGCCAAAAACATTCAGTACTTC.

This clonotype showed up just a few times. V and J are TRBV20-1 and TRBJ2-5, with 10 bases that match TRBD2. The J call may be in error: the DNA end matches TRBJ2-7 better. The germline V gene has CDR1 DFQATT and CDR2 SNEGSKA (reference sequence). The CDR3 has 14 amino acids. In nucleotides, the CDR3 is TGCAGTGCTAGGGGGACTAGCGCCTACTACGAGCAGTACTTC. Protein: CSARGTSAYYEQYF.

This sequence joins TRBV3-1 and TRBJ2-5, with 7 bases identical to TRBD1. Looked up from germline, CDR1 is LGHDT and CDR2 is YNNKEL (reference sequence). The CDR3 covers 13 residues. V gave up 4 bases and J gave up 8 bases; unmatched junction bases: 7. The CDR3 nucleotides are TGTGCCAGCAGCCTCGGGACAGTGGGCACCCAGTACTTC. It encodes CASSLGTVGTQYF.

The rearrangement links TRBV9 to TRBJ2-7, with 7 bases matching TRBD2. Germline CDR1 is SGDLS and CDR2 is YYNGEE. V dropped 5 bases and J dropped 3; count of bases not matched to a gene: 8. CDR3 length: 14 amino acids. As DNA, the CDR3 is TGTGCCAGCAGGGTGGGGGGGGACTACTACGAGCAGTACTTC. Translating gives CASRVGGDYYEQYF.

The chain has TRBV27 and TRBJ2-2; a weak D match, TRBD2 (6 bases). Germline V gives CDR1 MNHEY, CDR2 SMNVEV (reference sequence). The CDR3 length is 15 residues. Trimming removed 3 bases from V and 3 bases from J, with 11 bases in between. CDR3 protein: CASSFSGTDTGELFF. CDR3 bases: TGTGCCAGCAGTTTCTCCGGGACTGACACCGGGGAGCTGTTTTTT.

The table lists this clonotype with a few counts. This chain joins TRBV28 and TRBJ1-4; tentatively, D is TRBD1 (5 bases). CDR3 length: 14 residues. V dropped 2 bases and J dropped 7 bases, with 11 bases sitting between them. CDR1 and CDR2 from the germline V gene are MDHEN and SYDVKM. This chain's CDR3 is CASSLGASGEKLFF. For the CDR3, the DNA is TGTGCCAGCAGTTTAGGGGCGAGTGGTGAAAAACTGTTTTTT.

This clonotype came up a few times. The chain links TRBV28 to TRBJ1-2, with a tentative D call TRBD1 (6 bases). Trimming stripped 2 bases from V and 2 bases from J, with 15 bases between. The CDR3 length is 16 residues. Germline V CDR1 and CDR2: MDHEN, SYDVKM. CDR3 in amino acids: CASSLLGTPKNYGYTF. In DNA, the CDR3 is TGTGCCAGCAGTTTACTTGGGACACCAAAAAACTATGGCTACACCTTC.

The chain joins TRBV7-2 to TRBJ1-5; D call uncertain. Trimming removed 4 bases at V and 10 bases at J, with 14 bases between. Per the germline V gene, CDR1 is SGHTA and CDR2 is FQGNSA. This CDR3 region has 13 residues. CDR3 sequence (DNA): TGTGCCAGCAGCTCCGGGTCGAGACACCCCCAGCATTTT. Its translation is CASSSGSRHPQHF.

A word on this clonotype: This CDR3 is missing its conserved last phenylalanine or tryptophan, likely due to a read error. The CDR3 loop reads CASSFGAGVNNEQFL. The CDR3 bases are TGTGCCAGCAGCTTCGGGGCGGGGGTTAACAATGAGCAGTTCCTC. This chain uses TRBV11-1 with TRBJ2-5, with TRBD2 matching over 7 bases. The J call may be incorrect, as the DNA end agrees better with TRBJ2-1. The germline CDR1 and CDR2 sequences are SGHAT and FQDESV (reference sequence). This CDR3 is built from 15 residues.

The genes are TRBV7-2 and TRBJ2-7, with D tentatively TRBD2 (6 bases). Per germline, CDR1 SGHTA and CDR2 FQGNSA. V was pared by 1 base and J by 2 bases, with 15 bases between. This CDR3 is built from 16 residues. The CDR3 loop reads CASSLGSSGGPYEQYF. The CDR3 nucleotides are TGTGCCAGCAGCTTAGGTAGTAGCGGCGGCCCCTACGAGCAGTACTTC.

This CDR3 is CASSWSGGIGTGELFF. For the CDR3, the DNA is TGTGCCAGCAGTTGGTCCGGGGGGATAGGGACCGGGGAGCTGTTTTTT. The V and J genes are TRBV12-3 or TRBV12-4 and TRBJ2-2, with TRBD2 matching 7 bases. This CDR3 has 16 residues. With V trimmed by 4 bases and J by 5 bases, 10 bases remained unmatched.

This chain links TRBV29-1 with TRBJ1-1, with D possibly being TRBD1 (5 bases). The germline CDR1 and CDR2 sequences are SQVTM and ANQGSEA. Trimming shortened V by 6 bases and J by 0 bases, and 17 bases separated the two germline ends. This CDR3 is built from 15 residues. The CDR3 bases are TGCAGCGTGGAAAGGGGATTTGCCATGAACACTGAAGCTTTCTTT. It yields the protein CSVERGFAMNTEAFF.